Presented here are 19 T cell receptor beta chains from one specimen sequenced in a study of T cells in Graves' hyperthyroidism and ophthalmopathy. Amplified TCR beta CDR3 regions came from RNA transcripts. HTBI primers were employed in a first-round RT-PCR of the TCR CDR3. TCRdb itself ran the multiplex PCR reads through MiXCR, one entry per CDR3 protein. The sample has about 840,000 distinct CDR3 sequences, about 38% seen once. What was sequenced was blood. These receptors all come from a man aged 18-30 years with Graves' hyperthyroidism.

This clonotype was found many times. The chain employs TRBV7-9 and TRBJ2-7; D gene unclear. This CDR3 is 14 amino acids long. V lost 4 bases and J lost 2, with 12 bases in between. The germline CDR1 and CDR2 sequences are SEHNR and FQNEAQ (reference sequence). The CDR3 loop reads CASSSVREAYEQYF. CDR3 DNA sequence: TGTGCCAGCAGCTCAGTAAGGGAAGCCTACGAGCAGTACTTC.

This clonotype was counted many times. The V gene is TRBV12-3 or TRBV12-4, the J gene TRBJ1-2; 7 nucleotides match TRBD1. V lost 4 bases, J lost 5 bases, and 4 bases stayed unmatched. CDR3 length: 13 residues. The CDR3 spells CASSYDRAYGYTF. CDR3 sequence (DNA): TGTGCCAGCAGTTATGACAGGGCGTATGGCTACACCTTC.

This clonotype was observed a handful of times. The CDR3, as DNA: TGTGCCAGCAGCCAAGGACATCGAGGAGAAAAACTGTTTTTT. Translation gives CASSQGHRGEKLFF. The V gene is TRBV12-3 or TRBV12-4, the J gene TRBJ1-4; possibly TRBD1 for D (5 bases). CDR3 length equals 14 residues. Trimming left V 6 bases short and J 8 bases short, with 16 bases between.

The chain recombines TRBV9 with TRBJ1-3; D uncertain. Trimming removed 0 bases at V and 11 bases at J, with 6 bases between. The CDR3 contains 11 residues. Germline V gene data show CDR1 as SGDLS and CDR2 as YYNGEE. CDR3 DNA: TGTGCCAGCAGCGTAGGGAGCTCCATATATTTT. This codes for CASSVGSSIYF.

This clonotype was recorded a few times. The chain recombines TRBV7-2 with TRBJ1-4; 9 nucleotides line up with TRBD1. Germline CDR1 is SGHTA and CDR2 is FQGNSA. The CDR3 is made up of 17 amino acids. The junction had 6 bases not matched to a gene; V was cut back by 2 bases and J by 2 bases. This CDR3 is CASSLWGQGRTNEKLFF. DNA of the CDR3: TGTGCCAGCAGCTTATGGGGACAGGGTAGGACTAATGAAAAACTGTTTTTT. Full variable domain (remainder filled in from reference TRBV7-2 and TRBJ1-4): GAGVSQSPSNKVTEKGKDVELRCDPISGHTALYWYRQSLGQGLEFLIYFQGNSAPDKSGLPSDRFSAERTGGSVSTLTIQRTQQEDSAVYLCASSLWGQGRTNEKLFFGSGTQLSVL.

This clonotype was observed many times. The chain has TRBV7-8 and TRBJ1-5; no definite D call. The CDR3 covers 15 residues. Germline CDR1 and CDR2: SGHVS and FQNEAQ. V was clipped by 1 base and J by 6 bases, with 13 bases between them. The CDR3 DNA reads TGTGCCAGCAGCTTAGGGTCCGGGTTGGCTCAGCCCCAGCATTTT. Protein sequence: CASSLGSGLAQPQHF.

This clonotype was found a few times. The rearrangement links TRBV9 to TRBJ1-6; D gene uncertain. This CDR3 contains 15 residues. Deletions cut 3 bases from V and 9 bases from J, with 16 bases between. Per the germline V gene, CDR1 is SGDLS and CDR2 is YYNGEE. In nucleotides, the CDR3 is TGTGCCAGCAGCGACCCAGCGACCACTGGTTCACCCCTCCACTTT. It is translated as CASSDPATTGSPLHF.

This clonotype was seen a handful of times. V gene TRBV5-6 combines with J gene TRBJ2-7; D gene unclear. CDR1 SGHDT and CDR2 YYEEEE come from the germline V gene. The V end was cut by 1 base, the J end by 6 bases, with 11 bases between. The CDR3 is 13 residues long. CDR3 nucleotide sequence: TGTGCCAGCAGCTTGTTAGCCTCCGGCGAGCAGTACTTC. Its translation is CASSLLASGEQYF.

This chain links TRBV29-1 with TRBJ2-3, with D possibly matching TRBD2 (5 bases). V lost 1 base and J lost 2, with 19 bases in between. This CDR3 contains 17 residues. CDR1 and CDR2 from the germline V gene are SQVTM and ANQGSEA. CDR3 DNA sequence: TGCAGCGTTGAAGGGAAGGTGCCGGCGGGTCCCACAGATACGCAGTATTTT. Translation gives CSVEGKVPAGPTDTQYF.

This clonotype has a count of ten or more. V and J are TRBV7-9 and TRBJ1-1; D not resolved. Trimming removed 1 base at V and 10 bases at J, with 7 bases between. Per the germline V gene, CDR1 is SEHNR and CDR2 is FQNEAQ (reference sequence). This CDR3 spans 11 amino acids. The DNA of the CDR3 is TGTGCCAGCAGCTTAGATCAGGCAGCTTTCTTT. Translation gives CASSLDQAAFF.

The rearrangement links TRBV2 to TRBJ1-6; D is possibly TRBD1 (5 bases). V shed 6 bases and J shed 6 bases, with 18 bases lying between them. This CDR3 is 16 amino acids long. The germline V gene encodes CDR1 SNHLY and CDR2 FYNNEI. In DNA, the CDR3 is TGTGCCAGCAGCGATCTCCGGGACCCAAGTAATTCACCCCTCCACTTT. Translation: CASSDLRDPSNSPLHF.

This clonotype appeared many times. In nucleotides, the CDR3 is TGTGCCAGCAGCGAAACAGGCCTTATTAATGAAAAACTGTTTTTT. Encoded protein: CASSETGLINEKLFF. The chain carries TRBV7-9 and TRBJ1-4, with D possibly being TRBD1 (5 bases). This CDR3 comprises 15 residues. V was shortened by 5 bases and J by 4 bases, with 14 bases between the two germline ends. CDR1 and CDR2 (germline): SEHNR, FQNEAQ (reference sequence).

This clonotype was observed a few times. The chain uses TRBV12-5 and TRBJ1-1; D ambiguous. Between the trimmed V and J ends, which lost 5 bases and 5 bases, there was a span of 12 bases. The CDR3 sequence is 13 residues long. Germline V CDR1 and CDR2: LGHNT, FRNRAP. CDR3 sequence reads: CASGGGVITEAFF. CDR3 nucleotides: TGTGCTAGTGGTGGTGGCGTGATTACTGAAGCTTTCTTT.

This clonotype has just a few counts. The gene calls are TRBV2 and TRBJ2-3; D unresolved. V lost 6 bases, J lost 3 bases, and 13 bases lay in between. CDR1 and CDR2 from the germline V gene are SNHLY and FYNNEI. There are 14 residues in the CDR3. The CDR3 DNA sequence: TGTGCCAGCAGCGAACAAGGAGTGACAGATACGCAGTATTTT. This gives the protein CASSEQGVTDTQYF.

The chain has TRBV29-1 and TRBJ1-2, with 10 bases that match TRBD1. There are 12 residues in the CDR3. Germline-derived CDR1 and CDR2 are SQVTM and ANQGSEA. The CDR3 DNA is TGCAGGGTATCCGGGACAGGGGATGGCTACACCTTC. As protein: CRVSGTGDGYTF.

At least ten counts were recorded for this clonotype. The rearrangement links TRBV29-1 to TRBJ2-7; TRBD2 might be the D (6 bases). The CDR3 runs 11 residues. The V gene's germline CDR1 is SQVTM and CDR2 ANQGSEA. V lost 6 bases, J lost 7 bases, and 13 bases lay in between. The CDR3 is CSVGGGDEQYF. As DNA, the CDR3 is TGCAGCGTCGGGGGAGGAGATGAGCAGTACTTC.

The chain links TRBV7-2 to TRBJ2-7, with D uncertain. CDR3 length: 14 amino acids. Germline lookup yields CDR1 SGHTA and CDR2 FQGNSA. Deletions cut 6 bases from V and 2 bases from J, with 14 bases between. CDR3 amino acids: CASSERTVPYEQYF. For the CDR3, the DNA is TGTGCCAGCAGTGAAAGGACCGTACCCTACGAGCAGTACTTC. The complete variable domain, with remaining parts taken from reference TRBV7-2 and TRBJ2-7, reads GAGVSQSPSNKVTEKGKDVELRCDPISGHTALYWYRQSLGQGLEFLIYFQGNSAPDKSGLPSDRFSAERTGGSVSTLTIQRTQQEDSAVYLCASSERTVPYEQYFGPGTRLTVT.

This clonotype was detected ten times or more. The rearrangement links TRBV24-1 to TRBJ1-3; D remains ambiguous. The CDR3 is 15 amino acids. V was shortened by 3 bases and J by 0 bases, with 8 bases between the two germline ends. The germline CDR1 and CDR2 sequences are KGHDR and SFDVKD. The DNA of the CDR3 is TGTGCCACCAGTGATGCCGCTACCTCTGGAAACACCATATATTTT. Translating it yields CATSDAATSGNTIYF.

This clonotype has only a few counts. The rearrangement joins TRBV19 to TRBJ2-2; 12 bases are shared with TRBD1. Trimming cost V 6 bases and J 6 bases; bases outside gene matches: 5. The CDR3 extends over 15 amino acids. Germline-derived CDR1 and CDR2 are LNHDA and SQIVND (reference sequence). The CDR3 nucleotides are TGTGCCAGTAGGACCGGGACAGGGGGCCCCGGGGAGCTGTTTTTT. It yields the protein CASRTGTGGPGELFF. Full variable domain (rest looked up from reference TRBV19 and TRBJ2-2): DGGITQSPKYLFRKEGQNVTLSCEQNLNHDAMYWYRQDPGQGLRLIYYSQIVNDFQKGDIAEGYSVSREKKESFPLTVTSAQKNPTAFYLCASRTGTGGPGELFFGEGSRLTVL.